This T cell receptor (beta chain) was sequenced for a study of OX40 agonist ivuxolimab in advanced cancers. A note on the overall study: Ivuxolimab was an agonistic, fully human IgG2 monoclonal antibody directed against OX40 (CD134), a costimulatory receptor. The monotherapy dose-escalation portion (N of about 57 patients) of the phase I ivuxolimab trial is reported in the paper. Of the approximately 50 patients in dose escalation, some 20 had hepatocellular carcinoma, some 15 had melanoma, 9 had renal cell carcinoma and 9 had head and neck cancer. The dose-escalation cohort was over 70% male with a mean age of about 65 years, ranging from about 20 to 80. Intravenous ivuxolimab was administered to patients every 2 weeks at six dose levels: 0.01, 0.1, 0.3, 1.5, 3 and 10 mg/kg. Peripheral TCRbeta sequencing aimed to test whether ivuxolimab altered TCR sequence diversity and caused clonal T-cell expansion. Partial responses occurred in three dose-escalation patients: two with cutaneous melanoma and one with hepatocellular carcinoma. Patients were allowed to have had prior anti-PD-1, anti-PD-L1 or anti-CTLA-4 therapy, and 40% of the dose-escalation patients had previously received checkpoint inhibitors.

Patients with a history of autoimmune disease or receiving systemic immunosuppression were excluded from the trial. Peripheral blood for TCR sequencing was collected from all dose cohorts at baseline, on cycle 4 day 1, and on cycle 7 day 1. The samples were drawn from a first-in-human, open-label, multicenter phase I dose-escalation trial of ivuxolimab. Adults with locally advanced or metastatic melanoma, renal cell, hepatocellular, or head and neck squamous cell carcinoma were enrolled in the trial. Before TCR sequencing, CD4+ and CD8+ T cells were separately sorted from peripheral blood. The paper's findings and limits, for the study overall: Antigen specificity was not determined for the clonally expanded peripheral T cells. Low levels of normalized T-cell clonal expansion were also shown by some nonresponding patients. After ivuxolimab, more expanded clones were found on average in CD8+ T cells than in CD4+ T cells. Clonal expansion of both CD4+ and CD8+ blood T cells was observed from baseline to week 6 at doses 0.1 to 3.0 mg/kg. In partial responders in the 0.1-3.0 mg/kg groups, normalized peripheral clonal expansion was found to be among the lowest, especially among CD8+ T cells.

V gives up 2 bases and J gives up 3 bases, and the segment between their germline ends measures 8 bases. The CDR3 runs 14 residues from the cysteine to the phenylalanine. Only CDR3 DNA remains: 42 bases, in frame from the first base. The germline V gene (reference sequence) gives CDR1 as MNHEY and CDR2 as SMNVEV. For sequencing of the TCRbeta CDR3 region, genomic DNA was extracted from the sorted cells. The immunoSEQ Assay was used to sequence the TCRbeta CDR3 regions. TCRdb re-hosts the immuneACCESS table, in-frame sequences only. Its copies lack some clones; in the studies checked, an unresolved V gene accounts for under half of them, and the cause for the rest is not known. The sample records 35,000 to 45,000 clones, 82% of which are singletons. The top ten clones comprise approximately 25% of the sample. On this clone: Its recognized antigen is unknown. Within one base of it there is no much larger clone, and no base qualities were kept.

The specimen was CD4+ or CD8+ T cells sorted from blood, collected in a trial of the OX40 agonist ivuxolimab. This TCR derives from an adult with an advanced solid tumor such as melanoma, head and neck, liver or kidney cancer. The V gene is TRBV27 and the J gene is TRBJ1-5, with an unclear D gene assignment. In nucleotide form, the sequence is TGTGCCAGCAGTTTAAGGCAGAACAATCAGCCCCAGCATTTT. It is translated as CASSLRQNNQPQHF.